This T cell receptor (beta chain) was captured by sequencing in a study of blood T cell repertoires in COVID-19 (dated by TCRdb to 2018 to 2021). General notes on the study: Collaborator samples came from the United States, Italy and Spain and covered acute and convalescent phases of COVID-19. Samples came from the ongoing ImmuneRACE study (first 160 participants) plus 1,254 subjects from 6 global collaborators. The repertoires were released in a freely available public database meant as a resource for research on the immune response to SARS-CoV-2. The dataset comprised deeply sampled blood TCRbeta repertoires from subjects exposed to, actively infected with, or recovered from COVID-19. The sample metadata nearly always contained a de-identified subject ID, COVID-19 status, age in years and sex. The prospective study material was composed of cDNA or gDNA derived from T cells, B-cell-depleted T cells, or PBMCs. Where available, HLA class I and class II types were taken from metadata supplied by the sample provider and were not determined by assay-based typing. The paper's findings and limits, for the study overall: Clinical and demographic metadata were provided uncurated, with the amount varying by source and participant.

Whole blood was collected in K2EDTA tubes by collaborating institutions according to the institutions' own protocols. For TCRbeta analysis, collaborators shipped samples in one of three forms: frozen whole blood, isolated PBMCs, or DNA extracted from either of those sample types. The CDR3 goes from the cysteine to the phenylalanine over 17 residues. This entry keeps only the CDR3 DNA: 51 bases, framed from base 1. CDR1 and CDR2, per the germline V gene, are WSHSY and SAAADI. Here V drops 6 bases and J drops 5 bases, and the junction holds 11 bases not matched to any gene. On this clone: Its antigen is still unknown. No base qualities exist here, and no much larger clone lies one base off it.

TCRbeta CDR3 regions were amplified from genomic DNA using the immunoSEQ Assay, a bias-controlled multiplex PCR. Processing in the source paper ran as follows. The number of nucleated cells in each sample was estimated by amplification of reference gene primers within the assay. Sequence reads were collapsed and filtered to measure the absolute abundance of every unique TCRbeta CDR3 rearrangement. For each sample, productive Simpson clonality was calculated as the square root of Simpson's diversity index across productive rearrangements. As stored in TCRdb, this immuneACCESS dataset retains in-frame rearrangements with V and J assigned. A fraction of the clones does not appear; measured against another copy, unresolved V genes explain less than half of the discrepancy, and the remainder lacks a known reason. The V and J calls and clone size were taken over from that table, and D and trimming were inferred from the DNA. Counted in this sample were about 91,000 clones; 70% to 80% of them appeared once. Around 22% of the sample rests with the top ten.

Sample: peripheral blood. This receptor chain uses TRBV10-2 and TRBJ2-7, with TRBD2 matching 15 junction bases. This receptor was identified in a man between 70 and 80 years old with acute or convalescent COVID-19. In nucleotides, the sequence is TGCGCCAGCAGGCCGGGACTAGCGGGAGGAGGGTCCCACGAGCAGTACTTC. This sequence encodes CASRPGLAGGGSHEQYF.